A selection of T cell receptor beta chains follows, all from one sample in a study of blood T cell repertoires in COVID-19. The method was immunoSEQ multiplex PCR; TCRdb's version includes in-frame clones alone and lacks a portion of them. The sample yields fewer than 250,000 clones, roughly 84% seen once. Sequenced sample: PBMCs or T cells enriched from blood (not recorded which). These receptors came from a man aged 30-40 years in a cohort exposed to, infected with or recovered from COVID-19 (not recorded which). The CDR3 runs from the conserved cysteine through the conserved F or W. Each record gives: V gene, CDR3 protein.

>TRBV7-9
CASNPGDGSSGANVLTF
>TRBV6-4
CASSDSGTSVPDTQYF
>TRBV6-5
CASSYGQGLIDTQYF
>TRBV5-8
CASSLAYRGRPEAFF
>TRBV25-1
CASSEGQARRTNEKLFF
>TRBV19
CASSTGHSSGNTIYF
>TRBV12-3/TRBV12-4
CASSLTADQPQHF
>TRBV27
CASSLSGGKAFF
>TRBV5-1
CASSLLLAGVTRNEQYF
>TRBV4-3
CASSQGTSGSDEQFF
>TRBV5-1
CASSFLGLAGEYTDTQYF
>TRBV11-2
CASSFGQGPYEQYF
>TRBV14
CASAGTLTPGANVLTF
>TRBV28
CASSSWGGVAFF
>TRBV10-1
CASSEETDYGYTF
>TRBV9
CASSPRSDSVYGYTF
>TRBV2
CASRRLAGGAYNEQFF
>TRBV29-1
CSVGSGRQGGYEQYF
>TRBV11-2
CASSLASGDLLYGYTF
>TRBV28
CASMKGWPTEAFF
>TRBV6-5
CASRGQNYNEQFF
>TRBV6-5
CASTRDREEKLFF